This T cell receptor (beta chain) was sequenced in a study of cytomegalovirus exposure and HLA in healthy donors. Study findings and constraints: Researchers left out some V segments, among them TRBV6-2 and TRBV6-3, as indistinguishable.

The PCR employed 60 Vbeta primers together with 13 Jbeta primers. Method: immunoSEQ multiplex PCR; TCRdb's copy keeps in-frame clones and lacks some. The data show fewer than 200,000 clones, roughly an eighth seen once. The CDR3 spans 17 residues. J gave up 9 bases and V 4 bases, and 11 bases lay outside the gene matches. The germline V gene has CDR1 LGHNA and CDR2 YSLEER. Concerning this clone: Antigen unknown.

This TCR derives from a man aged 50 to 60 in good health and CMV-seropositive. The sequenced sample was PBMCs. This chain links TRBV4-3 with TRBJ2-1; 14 nucleotides agree with TRBD2. This chain's CDR3 is CASSLLPTSGGAGEQFF. The CDR3 DNA is TGCGCCAGCAGCCTCCTCCCGACTAGCGGGGGGGCTGGTGAGCAGTTCTTC.